A single sample is the source of the 19 T cell receptor beta chains below, sequenced in a study of shared clonotypes between healthy human individuals. The assay was immunoSEQ multiplex PCR, and TCRdb's table has in-frame clones only and misses some. This sample has around 1.1 million clones, with 70% to 85% found just once. Sequencing was performed on memory CD4+ T cells from PBMCs. Subset here: CD45RA-negative fraction. These receptors all stem from a man younger than 35 in good health. Some clones in this sample may be carry-over from other donors' samples.

V and J are TRBV6-1 and TRBJ1-4; TRBD1 matches at 10 bases. There are 15 residues in the CDR3. J was trimmed by 5 bases and V by 4 bases; bases with no gene match: 4. CDR1 and CDR2 (germline): MNHNS, SASEGT. CDR3 sequence (DNA): TGTGCCAGCAGTGCGCCGGGACAGGGGAATGAAAAACTGTTTTTT. The encoded protein is CASSAPGQGNEKLFF.

The V gene is TRBV7-3, the J gene TRBJ2-6; TRBD1 might be the D (6 bases). Trimming removed 3 bases at V and 0 bases at J, with 18 bases between. CDR1 and CDR2 (germline): SGHTA, FQGTGA. The CDR3 sequence is 19 residues long. The chain's CDR3 is CASSFTGIPPVSGANVLTF. In DNA form, the CDR3 reads TGTGCCAGCAGCTTCACAGGGATTCCGCCCGTCTCTGGGGCCAACGTCCTGACTTTC.

The chain combines TRBV6-4 with TRBJ2-1, with 10 bases aligning to TRBD2. The CDR3 runs to 14 residues. Trimming removed 5 bases from V and 9 bases from J; junction bases left unmatched: 7. CDR1 is MRHNA and CDR2 is SNTAGT in the germline V gene. The CDR3 DNA sequence: TGTGCCAGCAGTAAACAAAGGACTAGCGGTGAGCAGTTCTTC. This encodes CASSKQRTSGEQFF.

The rearrangement joins TRBV19 to TRBJ2-7, with D possibly matching TRBD2 (5 bases). This CDR3 contains 16 residues. V lost 5 bases and J 5 bases, leaving 22 bases between the germline ends. CDR1 and CDR2 (germline): LNHDA, SQIVND (reference sequence). DNA for the CDR3: TGTGCCAGTAGTCCGACCTCTGGGAGTTACGGCCACGAGCAGTACTTC. It specifies CASSPTSGSYGHEQYF.

V is TRBV19 and J is TRBJ1-1; D may be TRBD1 (6 bases). Trimming took 8 bases from V and 4 from J, leaving 20 bases between them. This CDR3 comprises 15 residues. Germline V gene data show CDR1 as LNHDA and CDR2 as SQIVND (reference sequence). CDR3 bases: TGTGCCAGTGCGGACAGCCTCGGAGGCGGCACTGAAGCTTTCTTT. This sequence encodes CASADSLGGGTEAFF.

About this clone: With a far larger clone one base away, a read error is the likely cause. V and J are TRBV6-6 and TRBJ1-1; D not resolved. The CDR3 is 13 residues long. CDR1 is MNHNY and CDR2 is SVGAGI in the germline V gene (reference sequence). CDR3 bases: TGTGCCAGCAGTCGAACAGAGAACACTGAAGCTTCCTTT. It codes for CASSRTENTEASF.

This clone appeared once. This chain joins TRBV28 and TRBJ2-7, with a weak D call TRBD1 (6 bases). The CDR3 has 17 residues. V gave up 4 bases and J gave up 0 bases, with 19 bases separating them. Germline CDR1 and CDR2: MDHEN and SYDVKM. DNA for the CDR3: TGTGCCAGCAGTTCTTTAGTGACAGGCCTGAGCTCCTACGAGCAGTACTTC. Amino acids: CASSSLVTGLSSYEQYF.

The chain has TRBV27 and TRBJ2-3; 14 bases map to TRBD2. Germline CDR1 reads MNHEY; CDR2 reads SMNVEV (reference sequence). This CDR3 region has 15 residues. Trimming removed 8 bases from V and 8 bases from J; junction bases left unmatched: 9. CDR3 protein: CASYKTSGRVGTQYF. The CDR3 nucleotides read TGTGCCAGCTATAAGACTAGCGGGAGGGTTGGTACGCAGTATTTT.

Turning to this clone: Additional DNA sequences in this sample encode the identical CDR3. The gene calls are TRBV28 and TRBJ2-4, with D tentatively TRBD2 (5 bases). The germline CDR1 and CDR2 sequences are MDHEN and SYDVKM. Trimming removed 3 bases from V and 1 base from J, with 7 bases in between. The CDR3 runs to 14 residues. Here the CDR3 DNA reads TGTGCCAGCAGTTTGGGCGGGGCCAAAAACATTCAGTACTTC. Protein product: CASSLGGAKNIQYF. Using reference TRBV28 and TRBJ2-4 for the parts outside the CDR3, the full variable domain is DVKVTQSSRYLVKRTGEKVFLECVQDMDHENMFWYRQDPGLGLRLIYFSYDVKMKEKGDIPEGYSVSREKKERFSLILESASTNQTSMYLCASSLGGAKNIQYFGAGTRLSVL.

The V gene is TRBV27, the J gene TRBJ2-7, with D uncertain. The CDR3 has 15 amino acids. Germline V lookup: CDR1 MNHEY, CDR2 SMNVEV (reference sequence). Deletions cut 0 bases from V and 1 base from J, with 10 bases between. DNA for the CDR3: TGTGCCAGCAGTTTATCGCCAGCTCCATCCTACGAGCAGTACTTC. Amino acids: CASSLSPAPSYEQYF.

The rearrangement links TRBV25-1 to TRBJ2-7; the match to TRBD1 covers 8 bases. Germline lookup yields CDR1 MGHDK and CDR2 SYGVNS. The length of the CDR3 is 13 residues. Trimming took 5 bases from V and 7 from J; bases not matched to a gene: 7. CDR3 coding DNA: TGTGCCAGCAGTACCCGGACAGGGAGGGAGCAGTACTTC. The encoded protein is CASSTRTGREQYF.

This chain joins TRBV6-1 and TRBJ1-1, with a weak D call TRBD1 (5 bases). Trimming stripped 2 bases from V and 1 base from J, with 11 bases between. The CDR3 loop spans 15 amino acids. Germline V gives CDR1 MNHNS, CDR2 SASEGT. The CDR3, as DNA: TGTGCCAGCAGTGAATTGGGCGGGGCGAACACTGAAGCTTTCTTT. Amino acid sequence: CASSELGGANTEAFF.

The V call is TRBV9, the J call TRBJ2-3; TRBD2 aligns across 7 bases. This CDR3 is 15 amino acids long. The germline V gene has CDR1 SGDLS and CDR2 YYNGEE. V dropped 4 bases and J dropped 2; count of bases not matched to a gene: 7. The CDR3 reads CASSLLGGITDTQYF. CDR3 coding DNA: TGTGCCAGCAGCCTCTTGGGGGGGATCACAGATACGCAGTATTTT.

Comment on this clone: A much more abundant neighbour one base away suggests this may be a read error. The V gene is TRBV9, the J gene TRBJ1-1; D might be TRBD1 (5 bases). V dropped 3 bases and J dropped 9 bases, with 24 bases sitting between them. Per the germline V gene, CDR1 is SGDLS and CDR2 is YYNGEE. This CDR3 is built from 16 residues. In DNA form, the CDR3 reads TGTGCCAGCAGCGCCCTCCAGGCAGGGACGCCCAGAAAAGCTTTCTTT. It codes for CASSALQAGTPRKAFF. Based on the CDR3 plus reference TRBV9 and TRBJ1-1, the full variable domain is DSGVTQTPKHLITATGQRVTLRCSPRSGDLSVYWYQQSLDQGLQFLIQYYNGEERAKGNILERFSAQQFPDLHSELNLSSLELGDSALYFCASSALQAGTPRKAFFGQGTRLTVV.

This clone was recorded only once. The V call is TRBV28, the J call TRBJ2-1, with 7 bases lining up with TRBD2. Unmatched junction bases numbered 11, after V lost 8 bases and J lost 7 bases. The CDR3 covers 14 residues. The germline gives CDR1 MDHEN, CDR2 SYDVKM. This CDR3 is CASGTLGGKNEQFF. In nucleotides, the CDR3 is TGTGCCAGCGGGACCCTGGGGGGGAAGAATGAGCAGTTCTTC. The whole variable domain, filled in from reference TRBV28 and TRBJ2-1, reads DVKVTQSSRYLVKRTGEKVFLECVQDMDHENMFWYRQDPGLGLRLIYFSYDVKMKEKGDIPEGYSVSREKKERFSLILESASTNQTSMYLCASGTLGGKNEQFFGPGTRLTVL.

This clone was detected many times. The chain carries TRBV9 and TRBJ1-1; TRBD1 aligns across 7 bases. CDR1 and CDR2 from the germline V gene are SGDLS and YYNGEE. This CDR3 comprises 16 residues. V was pared by 0 bases and J by 0 bases, with 5 bases of the junction left unmatched. The DNA of the CDR3 is TGTGCCAGCAGCGTAGAGGCAGGGGGGATGAACACTGAAGCTTTCTTT. Its translation: CASSVEAGGMNTEAFF.

The CDR3 DNA is TGTGCCAGCAGCCTGCGCCCCGGGGCGGCGGTCTACGAGCAGTACTTC. It encodes CASSLRPGAAVYEQYF. The J gene is TRBJ2-7, the V gene TRBV7-2, with D perhaps matching TRBD1 or TRBD2 (5 bases each). The CDR3 runs 16 residues. The germline gives CDR1 SGHTA, CDR2 FQGNSA. V was pared by 5 bases and J by 3 bases, with 20 bases between.

This clone was picked up a small number of times. V gene TRBV25-1 combines with J gene TRBJ1-2, with TRBD1 identical over 8 bases. V trimming: 6 bases; J trimming: 4 bases; junction bases outside the gene matches: 1. CDR1 and CDR2 from the germline V gene are MGHDK and SYGVNS. The length of the CDR3 is 12 residues. The CDR3 reads CASSTGGYGYTF. CDR3 coding DNA: TGTGCCAGCAGCACAGGGGGCTATGGCTACACCTTC.

This chain connects TRBV27 to TRBJ2-2; 7 bases align to TRBD1. CDR1 MNHEY and CDR2 SMNVEV come from the germline V gene (reference sequence). J lost 1 base, V lost 3 bases, and 5 bases had no gene match. The CDR3 has 16 amino acids. The CDR3 region is CASSFWTGENTGELFF. CDR3 in DNA: TGTGCCAGCAGTTTCTGGACAGGAGAGAACACCGGGGAGCTGTTTTTT.